The source of this T cell receptor beta chain is a study of OX40 agonist ivuxolimab in advanced cancers. V was pared by 5 bases and J by 3 bases, with 12 bases between. The CDR3 runs 14 residues. In germline, CDR1 is SGHVS, CDR2 FNYEAQ. Sequenced by immunoSEQ multiplex PCR; TCRdb stores in-frame clones only, minus some. The table has tens of thousands of clones, approximately 80% seen once. The TCR comes from an adult with an advanced solid tumor such as melanoma, head and neck, liver or kidney cancer. The source was CD4+ or CD8+ T cells sorted from blood, collected in a trial of the OX40 agonist ivuxolimab. The rearrangement uses TRBV7-6 and TRBJ2-3, with D perhaps being TRBD1 or TRBD2 (5 bases each). CDR3 nucleotides: TGTGCCAGCAGCCTCGGGGCAGGGACAGATACGCAGTATTTT. It is translated as CASSLGAGTDTQYF.